The entry that follows covers one T cell receptor beta chain sequence. Antigen: not known. Germline values: CDR1 MDHEN, CDR2 SYDVKM. The CDR3 has 16 residues. The V and J ends lost 6 bases and 3 bases, in that order; junction bases with no gene match: 11. These data are taken from a study of cytomegalovirus exposure and HLA in healthy donors. Overall study context: Early released data had about 80 million unique TCRs, all coming from HLA-typed donors. The study, taken as a whole, reports: Rare sequences made up most TCRs, while some public TCRs were found in many donors.

Use of 60 Vbeta and 13 Jbeta primers characterized the PCR. The data were produced by immunoSEQ multiplex PCR, yet TCRdb's version contains in-frame clones alone and is incomplete. Of over 95,000 clones in the sample, 82% were seen once. The TCR was taken from a woman under 30 in good health and CMV-seronegative. Material: PBMCs. The J gene is TRBJ2-7, the V gene TRBV28, with 10 bases identical to TRBD1. The DNA for the CDR3 is TGTGCCAGCAGGACCCCCCAGGGACAGGGGTTCTACGAGCAGTACTTC. Protein sequence: CASRTPQGQGFYEQYF. The full variable domain, with the rest looked up from reference TRBV28 and TRBJ2-7, is DVKVTQSSRYLVKRTGEKVFLECVQDMDHENMFWYRQDPGLGLRLIYFSYDVKMKEKGDIPEGYSVSREKKERFSLILESASTNQTSMYLCASRTPQGQGFYEQYFGPGTRLTVT.